The 29 T cell receptor beta chains presented below share a single source sample, sequenced in a study of long-term antiretroviral therapy in people with HIV. Sequencing relied on immunoSEQ assay v3.0, run at survey level. The repertoire was sequenced with immunoSEQ multiplex PCR; TCRdb's copy has only in-frame clones and lacks some. The data contain 23,000 or so clones, approximately 80% of them singletons. The source was unsorted PBMCs, collected just over 4.2 years after starting antiretroviral therapy. These receptors originate from a young man with HIV.

This sequence joins TRBV6-5 and TRBJ2-7, with D possibly matching TRBD1 (6 bases). Germline V gives CDR1 MNHEY, CDR2 SVGAGI. V lost 6 bases to trimming and J lost 3 bases, with 15 bases between them. The CDR3 contains 14 residues. CDR3 amino acids: CASRSFTGSYEQYF. CDR3 nucleotides: TGTGCCAGCAGATCGTTTACAGGGAGCTACGAGCAGTACTTC.

The chain uses TRBV7-6 and TRBJ1-2; TRBD1 matches 12 bases. The CDR3 sequence is 16 residues long. Germline CDR1 SGHVS, CDR2 FNYEAQ. After removal of 5 bases from V and 3 bases from J, the junction contained 7 bases not matched to a gene. The CDR3 DNA is TGTGCCAGCAGCCTGGGGACAGGGGGCTTCTACTATGGCTACACCTTC. Translating it yields CASSLGTGGFYYGYTF.

This clone was seen only once. J is TRBJ1-4 and V is TRBV5-1, with D possibly being TRBD1 (6 bases). Germline values: CDR1 SGHRS, CDR2 YFSETQ. The CDR3 has 19 residues. With 6 bases removed from V and 6 bases from J, the gap between germline ends came to 30 bases. The chain's CDR3 is CASTLGGGGHREGYEKLFF. The CDR3 DNA follows: TGCGCCAGCACCTTAGGAGGAGGAGGTCACAGGGAGGGGTATGAAAAACTGTTTTTT.

V usage is TRBV18 and J usage is TRBJ2-3; no reliable D call. V was shortened by 4 bases and J by 0 bases, with 11 bases between the two germline ends. The CDR3 is 15 residues long. Germline assignment: CDR1 KGHSH and CDR2 LQKENI. The CDR3 DNA reads as TGTGCCAGCTCACAGGGTTACTCTAGCACAGATACGCAGTATTTT. Residues: CASSQGYSSTDTQYF.

The chain is built from TRBV6-5 and TRBJ2-7; 7 bases match TRBD2. V lost 6 bases to trimming and J lost 5 bases; unmatched junction nucleotides: 13. The V gene's germline CDR1 is MNHEY and CDR2 SVGAGI. The CDR3 extends over 15 amino acids. The CDR3 DNA is TGTGCCAGCAGCCCCCAAGGGAGGGGTTCTAACGAGCAGTACTTC. Residues: CASSPQGRGSNEQYF.

This chain connects TRBV19 to TRBJ2-5; 7 bases fit TRBD1. Germline CDR1 is LNHDA and CDR2 is SQIVND (reference sequence). The V gene end was trimmed by 3 bases and the J gene end by 4 bases; junction bases not matched to a gene: 8. This CDR3 has 15 amino acids. The CDR3 DNA sequence: TGTGCCAGTAGTATCCAGACGACAGGGTCAGAGACCCAGTACTTC. Translating gives CASSIQTTGSETQYF. Together with reference TRBV19 and TRBJ2-5, the CDR3 gives the full variable domain: DGGITQSPKYLFRKEGQNVTLSCEQNLNHDAMYWYRQDPGQGLRLIYYSQIVNDFQKGDIAEGYSVSREKKESFPLTVTSAQKNPTAFYLCASSIQTTGSETQYFGPGTRLLVL.

The chain employs TRBV6-5 and TRBJ1-1, with 7 bases identical to TRBD1. Germline V lookup: CDR1 MNHEY, CDR2 SVGAGI. V was pared by 6 bases and J by 4 bases, with 11 bases of the junction left unmatched. The CDR3 length is 15 residues. The CDR3 nucleotides are TGTGCCAGCAGGCCGACAGGGTATGGTGGCACTGAAGCTTTCTTT. This encodes CASRPTGYGGTEAFF.

This chain uses TRBV5-4 with TRBJ1-1, with D tentatively TRBD1 (5 bases). The CDR3 loop spans 13 amino acids. V was shortened by 4 bases and J by 6 bases, with 13 bases between the two germline ends. CDR1 SGHNT and CDR2 YYREEE come from the germline V gene (reference sequence). The CDR3 loop reads CASSGGGSAEAFF. The CDR3 nucleotides are TGTGCCAGCAGCGGCGGGGGTAGTGCTGAAGCTTTCTTT. Variable domain in full (rest from reference TRBV5-4 and TRBJ1-1): ETGVTQSPTHLIKTRGQQVTLRCSSQSGHNTVSWYQQALGQGPQFIFQYYREEENGRGNFPPRFSGLQFPNYSSELNVNALELDDSALYLCASSGGGSAEAFFGQGTRLTVV.

The J gene is TRBJ1-2, the V gene TRBV6-6, with D possibly being TRBD1 (6 bases). Trimming took 0 bases from V and 7 from J, leaving 12 bases between them. The CDR3 contains 14 residues. CDR1 is MNHNY and CDR2 is SVGAGI in the germline V gene (reference sequence). The CDR3 protein is CASSYSQGQAGYTF. CDR3 coding DNA: TGTGCCAGCAGTTACTCGCAGGGGCAGGCTGGCTACACCTTC.

This clone was seen only a few times. The rearrangement joins TRBV4-3 to TRBJ2-3, with D perhaps being TRBD1 or TRBD2 (5 bases each). The CDR3 length is 16 residues. V was clipped by 2 bases and J by 0 bases, with 12 bases between them. CDR1 is LGHNA and CDR2 is YSLEER in the germline V gene. The CDR3 sequence: CASSQSAGTSTDTQYF. DNA of the CDR3: TGCGCCAGCAGCCAATCGGCCGGGACCAGCACAGATACGCAGTATTTT.

The V call is TRBV15, the J call TRBJ1-2; D is ambiguous. CDR1 and CDR2 (germline): LNHNV, YYDKDF (reference sequence). V was shortened by 3 bases and J by 4 bases, with 9 bases between the two germline ends. The CDR3 has 13 residues. DNA of the CDR3: TGTGCCACCAGCAGCCGGGGTTCCTATGGCTACACCTTC. Translated, it gives CATSSRGSYGYTF.

The chain has TRBV7-2 and TRBJ1-3; 9 bases agree with TRBD1. CDR3 length: 14 residues. Unmatched junction bases numbered 8, after V lost 5 bases and J lost 9 bases. Germline-derived CDR1 and CDR2 are SGHTA and FQGNSA. The CDR3 sequence: CASSPGQGVGTIYF. The CDR3 nucleotides read TGTGCCAGCAGCCCGGGACAGGGAGTAGGCACCATATATTTT.

The table lists this clone with a count of one. The chain uses TRBV7-8 and TRBJ1-5, with D possibly matching TRBD1 (5 bases). V lost 1 base to trimming and J lost 2 bases, with 12 bases between them. The CDR3 has 16 residues. CDR1 and CDR2 (germline): SGHVS, FQNEAQ. CDR3 protein: CASSLGRVGGNQPQHF. The CDR3, as DNA: TGTGCCAGCAGCTTAGGAAGGGTAGGGGGCAATCAGCCCCAGCATTTT.

The V and J genes are TRBV4-1 and TRBJ2-4; D gene uncertain. From germline, CDR1 is MGHRA and CDR2 YSYEKL. V lost 4 bases and J 5 bases, leaving 15 bases between the germline ends. The CDR3 extends over 15 amino acids. The CDR3 region is CASSRLRVNQNIQYF. The DNA of the CDR3 is TGCGCCAGCAGCCGGTTACGGGTGAACCAAAACATTCAGTACTTC.

The table lists this clone with a few counts. The chain has TRBV5-4 and TRBJ2-7; D remains ambiguous. This CDR3 is 13 amino acids long. Germline CDR1 is SGHNT and CDR2 is YYREEE (reference sequence). Trimming cost V 2 bases and J 4 bases, with 10 bases left between them. CDR3 sequence (DNA): TGTGCCAGCAGCTTCTATACGAGTTACGAGCAGTACTTC. Translation: CASSFYTSYEQYF. Looking up the rest from reference TRBV5-4 and TRBJ2-7 gives the full variable domain: ETGVTQSPTHLIKTRGQQVTLRCSSQSGHNTVSWYQQALGQGPQFIFQYYREEENGRGNFPPRFSGLQFPNYSSELNVNALELDDSALYLCASSFYTSYEQYFGPGTRLTVT.

This chain uses TRBV6-1 with TRBJ2-7; D unresolved. V was pared by 2 bases and J by 2 bases, with 7 bases between. The CDR3 contains 13 residues. Looked up from germline, CDR1 is MNHNS and CDR2 is SASEGT. The CDR3 nucleotides are TGTGCCAGCAGTGAAAAGGTGACCTACGAGCAGTACTTC. Amino acid sequence: CASSEKVTYEQYF.

CDR3 sequence reads: CASSVGASFDTQYF. The CDR3 DNA is TGTGCCAGCAGCGTAGGGGCTAGCTTTGATACGCAGTATTTT. The gene calls are TRBV9 and TRBJ2-3; tentatively, D is TRBD2 (5 bases). CDR3 size: 14 residues. Trimming took 0 bases from V and 6 from J, leaving 11 bases between them. Germline V gives CDR1 SGDLS, CDR2 YYNGEE.

The chain has TRBV6-5 and TRBJ2-7; 8 nucleotides match TRBD2. V lost 6 bases to trimming and J lost 3 bases; unmatched junction nucleotides: 4. Germline V CDR1 and CDR2: MNHEY, SVGAGI. This CDR3 spans 13 amino acids. CDR3 in amino acids: CASSRAGGYEQYF. The CDR3 bases are TGTGCCAGCAGCAGGGCGGGAGGCTACGAGCAGTACTTC.

The gene calls are TRBV27 and TRBJ2-5, with 7 bases aligning to TRBD1. The J call is in doubt because the DNA end fits TRBJ2-7 better. Germline V gene data show CDR1 as MNHEY and CDR2 as SMNVEV (reference sequence). This CDR3 region has 14 residues. The CDR3 protein is CASSQNRGSYEQYF. As DNA, the CDR3 is TGTGCCAGCAGTCAAAACAGGGGATCCTACGAGCAGTACTTC.

The genes are TRBV7-9 and TRBJ2-1; 8 bases line up with TRBD1. The trim removed 2 bases at V and 1 base at J, leaving 7 bases unmatched. The CDR3 is 17 amino acids. Germline values: CDR1 SEHNR, CDR2 FQNEAQ (reference sequence). CDR3 residues: CASSLLWNRGSYNEQFF. CDR3 nucleotides: TGTGCCAGCAGCTTACTTTGGAACAGGGGGTCCTACAATGAGCAGTTCTTC.

The CDR3 DNA reads as TGTGCCAGCAGCTTAGAAGGGCGTAGCTCCTACGAGCAGTACTTC. Residues: CASSLEGRSSYEQYF. This chain links TRBV7-8 with TRBJ2-7; D is unresolved. This CDR3 region has 15 residues. Germline V gene data show CDR1 as SGHVS and CDR2 as FQNEAQ. The V end was cut by 1 base, the J end by 0 bases, with 10 bases between.

This clone was found a few times. The chain recombines TRBV4-1 with TRBJ1-3; TRBD1 might be the D (5 bases). Trimming took 6 bases from V and 3 from J, leaving 21 bases between them. The CDR3 totals 17 residues. Germline assignment: CDR1 MGHRA and CDR2 YSYEKL. The CDR3 is CASSPIGRGALGNTIYF. The DNA for the CDR3 is TGCGCCAGCAGTCCGATAGGGAGGGGAGCTCTTGGAAACACCATATATTTT.

The rearrangement links TRBV7-9 to TRBJ2-7; D gene unclear. Germline CDR1 reads SEHNR; CDR2 reads FQNEAQ (reference sequence). The V end lost 5 bases, the J end lost 3 bases, and 14 bases lay between the germline ends. The CDR3 runs 14 residues. This chain's CDR3 is CASSMGRVLYEQYF. The CDR3 bases are TGTGCCAGCAGCATGGGCCGGGTTCTCTACGAGCAGTACTTC.

The chain employs TRBV30 and TRBJ2-7; D remains ambiguous. The CDR3 spans 15 residues. Per germline, CDR1 GTSNPN and CDR2 SVGIG (reference sequence). The V and J ends lost 4 bases and 0 bases respectively, with 16 bases between them. CDR3 loop: CAWTVSADSSYEQYF. The CDR3 coding sequence is TGTGCCTGGACCGTTTCGGCAGATAGCTCCTACGAGCAGTACTTC.

The chain recombines TRBV2 with TRBJ1-2; tentatively, D is TRBD1 (5 bases). The CDR3 loop spans 13 amino acids. Germline CDR1 is SNHLY and CDR2 is FYNNEI. V shed 6 bases and J shed 2 bases, with 10 bases lying between them. CDR3 nucleotides: TGTGCCAGCAGCCCAGACAGCAACTATGGCTACACCTTC. Translated, it gives CASSPDSNYGYTF. The full variable domain, completed using reference TRBV2 and TRBJ1-2, is EPEVTQTPSHQVTQMGQEVILRCVPISNHLYFYWYRQILGQKVEFLVSFYNNEISEKSEIFDDQFSVERPDGSNFTLKIRSTKLEDSAMYFCASSPDSNYGYTFGSGTRLTVV.

This chain joins TRBV30 and TRBJ1-1; TRBD1 aligns across 7 bases. The V gene end was trimmed by 5 bases and the J gene end by 3 bases; junction bases not matched to a gene: 15. This CDR3 spans 16 amino acids. The germline V gene encodes CDR1 GTSNPN and CDR2 SVGIG (reference sequence). CDR3 amino acids: CAWVTGDNFMDTEAFF. In nucleotides, the CDR3 is TGTGCCTGGGTCACAGGGGATAATTTTATGGACACTGAAGCTTTCTTT.

This chain uses TRBV9 with TRBJ1-1; weak D call: TRBD1 (6 bases). Trimming stripped 3 bases from V and 5 bases from J, with 17 bases between. Germline V lookup: CDR1 SGDLS, CDR2 YYNGEE. The CDR3 covers 15 residues. CDR3 protein: CASSAQVGARTEAFF. The CDR3 DNA reads TGTGCCAGCAGCGCCCAGGTGGGGGCGCGTACTGAAGCTTTCTTT.

This clone was counted a few times. The chain joins TRBV4-2 to TRBJ2-2; unclear D gene. The CDR3 sequence is 15 residues long. Trimming stripped 1 base from V and 4 bases from J, with 10 bases between. Per germline, CDR1 LGHNA and CDR2 YNFKEQ. CDR3 sequence reads: CASSQASGFTGELFF. For the CDR3, the DNA is TGTGCCAGCAGCCAAGCTTCTGGATTCACCGGGGAGCTGTTTTTT.

The chain recombines TRBV5-1 with TRBJ1-1; TRBD1 agrees at 7 bases. This CDR3 spans 15 amino acids. The ends lost 4 bases at V and 6 bases at J; junction bases unmatched: 12. Germline lookup yields CDR1 SGHRS and CDR2 YFSETQ. In DNA form, the CDR3 reads TGCGCCAGCAGCGGGAGGGGAGACAGGGACGCTGAAGCTTTCTTT. Translated, it gives CASSGRGDRDAEAFF.